This T cell receptor beta chain was found in a study of CD8 T cells in ankylosing spondylitis. Scientists made TCR beta libraries using quantitative 5'-RACE with molecular barcodes. TCRdb called the 5' RACE reads again in MiXCR, with one record for every CDR3 protein. The data show 700,000 to 850,000 distinct CDR3 sequences, roughly 10% seen once. Study results and caveats: Past research had described some motif variants in reactive arthritis synovial fluid and blood. Significant enrichment of disease-linked clones was reportedly seen in matched ankylosing spondylitis synovial fluid. Clones linked to disease, bearing a CD8+ phenotype, were relatively rare in peripheral blood. A TCR beta motif of fewer than ten highly homologous variants seemed to mark ankylosing spondylitis blood.

With regard to this clonotype: What it binds is unknown. One junction end does not reproduce the germline sequence, and a read error may be involved.

The germline V gene encodes CDR1 SGDLS and CDR2 YYNGEE. The CDR3 runs 14 residues. The sequencing sample was made of blood, either unsorted or a sorted T cell fraction (not recorded which). The chain joins TRBV9 to TRBJ1-2; TRBD1 aligns across 7 bases. The clonotype was recovered from a male donor with ankylosing spondylitis. CDR3 in amino acids: CASTITGTDYGYTF. The CDR3 coding sequence is TGTGCCAGCACCATAACAGGGACAGACTACGGCTACACCTTC.